The subject of this entry is one T cell receptor (beta chain). Its antigen is not identified. Trimming cost V 11 bases and J 6 bases, with 16 bases left between them. CDR1 and CDR2 (germline): SNHLY, FYNNEI. This CDR3 is 13 amino acids long. The data derive from a study of cytomegalovirus exposure and HLA in healthy donors. Regarding the study as a whole: In terms of immune exposure information, only CMV serostatus was available. Some V segments, including TRBV6-2 and TRBV6-3, were excluded as indistinguishable. The classifier, whose performance was assessed in both the original and validation cohorts, reportedly diagnosed cytomegalovirus status with high specificity and sensitivity. For most TCR beta V segments, an earlier analysis put the productive rate at about 87% or about 30% of the time.

The PCR contained 60 Vbeta and 13 Jbeta primers. Method: immunoSEQ multiplex PCR; TCRdb's copy keeps in-frame clones and lacks some. Among roughly 230,000 clones listed, around nine tenths were seen once. The receptor was isolated from a girl aged 2-10 years in good health and CMV-seronegative. The chain recombines TRBV2 with TRBJ2-2; tentatively, D is TRBD2 (5 bases). Sequencing used PBMCs. CDR3 nucleotides: TGTGCCGGACTCCGAGAGGGAGCCGGGGAGCTGTTTTTT. Its protein product is CAGLREGAGELFF.